Sequencing of this T cell receptor beta chain was carried out in a study of shared clonotypes between healthy human individuals. This CDR3 comprises 14 residues. V shed 7 bases and J shed 3 bases, with 12 bases lying between them. Germline V gives CDR1 ENHRY, CDR2 SYGVKD. Produced via immunoSEQ multiplex PCR; TCRdb's table is partial and in-frame only. Here the sample spans 1.6 million or so clones, 98% to 99% being singletons. The sample was naive CD4+ T cells sorted from blood. As for subset: CD45RA+ positively selected. The receptor's source is a man aged 25 to 45 in good health. The rearrangement uses TRBV10-3 and TRBJ2-2, with a weak D call TRBD1 (5 bases). As DNA, the CDR3 is TGTGCCATCAAAGAACAGGTCGACACCGGGGAGCTGTTTTTT. As protein: CAIKEQVDTGELFF.